This record covers a single TCR beta chain. The ends were cut back, 5 bases at V and 10 bases at J, with 17 bases in the middle. Per the germline V gene, CDR1 is SNHLY and CDR2 is FYNNEI. The length of the CDR3 is 14 residues. RNA transcripts provided the source from which TCR beta CDR3 regions were amplified. A first-round RT-PCR of the TCR CDR3 used the HTBI primer set. TCRdb used MiXCR to reprocess the multiplex PCR reads, holding one entry per CDR3 protein. The repertoire has over 700,000 distinct CDR3 sequences, roughly 40% of them found once; the top ten carry 8.9%. The data are from a study of T cells in Graves' hyperthyroidism and ophthalmopathy.

The V and J genes are TRBV2 and TRBJ2-2; D ambiguous. The TCR sequence derives from a man aged 18 to 29 with Graves' hyperthyroidism. The sample consisted of blood. The CDR3 sequence is CASSYSPPESELFF. The CDR3 nucleotides are TGTGCCAGCAGTTACTCACCCCCAGAATCGGAGCTGTTTTTT.